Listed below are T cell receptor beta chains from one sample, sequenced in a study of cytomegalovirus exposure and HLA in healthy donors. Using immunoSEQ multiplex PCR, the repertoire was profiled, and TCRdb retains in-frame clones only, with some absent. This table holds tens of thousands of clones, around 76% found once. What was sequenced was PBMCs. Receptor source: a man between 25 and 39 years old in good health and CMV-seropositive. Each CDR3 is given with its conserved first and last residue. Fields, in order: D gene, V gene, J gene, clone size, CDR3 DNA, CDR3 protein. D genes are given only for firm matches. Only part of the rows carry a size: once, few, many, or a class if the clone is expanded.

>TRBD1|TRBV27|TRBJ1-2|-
TGTGCCAGCAGTTTTGCGGGACAGTCAGGTAGTGGCTACACCTTC
CASSFAGQSGSGYTF
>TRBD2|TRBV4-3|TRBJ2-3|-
TGCGCCAGCAGCCAGTTCGCCTCGGTAGCGGGGGGCAAGACAGATACGCAGTATTTT
CASSQFASVAGGKTDTQYF
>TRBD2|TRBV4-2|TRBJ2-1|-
TGTGCCAGCAGCCTCCAGATAGCGGGGGGCAATGAGCAGTTCTTC
CASSLQIAGGNEQFF
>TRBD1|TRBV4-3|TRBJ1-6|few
TGCGCCAGCAGCCAAGAACTTCCGGGACAGGGAGATAATTCACCCCTCCACTTT
CASSQELPGQGDNSPLHF
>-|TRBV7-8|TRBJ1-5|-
TGTGCCAGCAGCTCCTGGGGGCCGGAGAATCAGCCCCAGCATTTT
CASSSWGPENQPQHF
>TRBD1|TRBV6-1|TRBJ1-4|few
TGTGCCAGCAGTATGACAGGGACAACTAATGAAAAACTGTTTTTT
CASSMTGTTNEKLFF
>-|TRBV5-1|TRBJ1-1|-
TGCGCCAGCGGAGGCCATCGGGAGAACACTGAAGCTTTCTTT
CASGGHRENTEAFF
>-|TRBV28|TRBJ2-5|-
TGTGCCACTCAGGAGGGGACGACCGGAGGAGAGACCCAGTACTTC
CATQEGTTGGETQYF
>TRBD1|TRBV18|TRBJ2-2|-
TGTGCCAGCTCACCAAGGGACAGGCTAGCCGGGGAGCTGTTTTTT
CASSPRDRLAGELFF
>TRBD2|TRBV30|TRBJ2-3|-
TGTGCCTGGAGCGCTGCGGGGGGGCTCTCAGATACGCAGTATTTT
CAWSAAGGLSDTQYF
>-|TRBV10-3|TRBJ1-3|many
TGTGCCATCAGTGAGTCGGGTAGCGCCTCTGGAAACACCATATATTTT
CAISESGSASGNTIYF
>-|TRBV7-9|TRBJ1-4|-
TGTTCCAGCAGCGGACCGGGACACAATGAAAAACTGTTTTTT
CSSSGPGHNEKLFF
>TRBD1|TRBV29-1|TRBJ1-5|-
TGCAGCGTTGGAGGTAGGACAGGGGGCAGGCAGCCCCAGCATTTT
CSVGGRTGGRQPQHF
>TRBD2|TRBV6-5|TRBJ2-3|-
TGTGCCAGCAGAGTGACTAGCGGGGAGGAAGATACGCAGTATTTT
CASRVTSGEEDTQYF
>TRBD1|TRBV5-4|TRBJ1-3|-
TGTGCCAGCAGCCTCCTGACAGGGCCTGGAAACACCATATATTTT
CASSLLTGPGNTIYF
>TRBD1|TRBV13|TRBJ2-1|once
TGTGCCAGCAGCACCTACCGGGACAGGGGTGGGGTTGAGCAGTTCTTC
CASSTYRDRGGVEQFF
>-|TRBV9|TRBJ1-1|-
TGTGCCAGCAGCGTAGGGGGGGGGCACGGGAACACTGAAGCTTTCTTT
CASSVGGGHGNTEAFF
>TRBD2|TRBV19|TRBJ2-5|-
TGTGCCAGTAGTATTACTAGCGCGGAGACCCAGTACTTC
CASSITSAETQYF
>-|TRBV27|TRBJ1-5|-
TGTGCCAGCAGTTTCTCGCAGGGTGGGAATCAGCCCCAGCATTTT
CASSFSQGGNQPQHF
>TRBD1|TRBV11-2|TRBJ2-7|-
TGTGCCAGCAGCCATTACAAAGGACAGGCCTACGAGCAGTACTTC
CASSHYKGQAYEQYF
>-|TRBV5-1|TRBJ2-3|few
TGCGCCAGCAGCTTGTTCGTTGGCATTCCCGCTACAGATACGCAGTATTTT
CASSLFVGIPATDTQYF
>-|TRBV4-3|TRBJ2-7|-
TGCGCCAGCAGCCAAGCATGGGTGGAGGGCGAGCAGTACTTC
CASSQAWVEGEQYF
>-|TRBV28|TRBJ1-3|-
TGTGCCAGCAGTTTATATGACACTGGAAACACCATATATTTT
CASSLYDTGNTIYF
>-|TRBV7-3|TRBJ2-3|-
TGTGCCAGCAGCTTAGACCTAGCCCCACATGATACGCAGTATTTT
CASSLDLAPHDTQYF
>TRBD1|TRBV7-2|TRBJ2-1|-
TGTGCCAGCAGCTCGGACAGGGGCAATGAGCAGTTCTTC
CASSSDRGNEQFF
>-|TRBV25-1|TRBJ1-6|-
TGTGCCAGCAGTGGAACAGGGAATTCACCCCTCCACTTT
CASSGTGNSPLHF
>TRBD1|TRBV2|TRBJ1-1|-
TGTGCCAGCAGCGGACAGGGAACGAACACTGAAGCTTTCTTT
CASSGQGTNTEAFF
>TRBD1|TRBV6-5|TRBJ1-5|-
TGTGCCAGCAGTCTACAGGGGCCGAATCAGCCCCAGCATTTT
CASSLQGPNQPQHF
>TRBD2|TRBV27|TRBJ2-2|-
TGTGCCAGCAGTTTCACTAGCGGGGGGGCGTACACCGGGGAGCTGTTTTTT
CASSFTSGGAYTGELFF
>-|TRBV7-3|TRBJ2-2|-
TGTGCCAGCAGCTTAAGGGGGGAGAACACCGGGGAGCTGTTTTTT
CASSLRGENTGELFF
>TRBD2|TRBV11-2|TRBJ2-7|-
TGTGCCAGCAACTCCGTGGGTAGCGGGGGGAACGAGCAGTACTTC
CASNSVGSGGNEQYF
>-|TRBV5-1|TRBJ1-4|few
TGCGCCAGCAGCTTGGCCGGGGGAACAACTAATGAAAAACTGTTTTTT
CASSLAGGTTNEKLFF
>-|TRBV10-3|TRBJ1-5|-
TGTGCCATCAGCCGGGGAGAAGGTCAGCCCCAGCATTTT
CAISRGEGQPQHF
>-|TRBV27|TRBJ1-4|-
TGTGCCAGCAGTTTAAGGGTTTTAGCGGTTAAAATCAATGAAAAACTGTTTTTT
CASSLRVLAVKINEKLFF
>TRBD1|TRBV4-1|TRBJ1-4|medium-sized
TGCGCCAGCAGCCAGATACAGGGGCTAGGTGAAAAACTGTTTTTT
CASSQIQGLGEKLFF
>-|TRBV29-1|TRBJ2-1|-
TGCAGCGTTGGGCCGGAGAGCTCCTACAATGAGCAGTTCTTC
CSVGPESSYNEQFF
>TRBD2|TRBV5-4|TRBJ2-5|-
TGTGCCAGCAGCCAGGGACTAGCGGGATCCGGCGGGGAGACCCAGTACTTC
CASSQGLAGSGGETQYF
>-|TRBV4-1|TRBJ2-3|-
TGCGCCAGCAGCCGAACCGGGGGGCAGAGCACAGATACGCAGTATTTT
CASSRTGGQSTDTQYF
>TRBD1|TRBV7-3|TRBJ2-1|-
TGTGCCAGCAGCTTAACGGGGACAGGTTACAATGAGCAGTTCTTC
CASSLTGTGYNEQFF
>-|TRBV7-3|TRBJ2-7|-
TGTGCCAGCAGCTTAATGGCAGGGTCTATCTACGAGCAGTACTTC
CASSLMAGSIYEQYF
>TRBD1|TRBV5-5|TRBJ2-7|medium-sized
TGTGCCAGCATTCTACAGGGGAGCTACGAGCAGTACTTC
CASILQGSYEQYF
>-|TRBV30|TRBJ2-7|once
TGTGCCTGGAGTGACGCCGCCGGGTACGAGCAGTACTTC
CAWSDAAGYEQYF
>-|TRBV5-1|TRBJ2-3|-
TGCGCCAGCAGCTTCTCGCAGGCTTATTCTAGCACAGATACGCAGTATTTT
CASSFSQAYSSTDTQYF